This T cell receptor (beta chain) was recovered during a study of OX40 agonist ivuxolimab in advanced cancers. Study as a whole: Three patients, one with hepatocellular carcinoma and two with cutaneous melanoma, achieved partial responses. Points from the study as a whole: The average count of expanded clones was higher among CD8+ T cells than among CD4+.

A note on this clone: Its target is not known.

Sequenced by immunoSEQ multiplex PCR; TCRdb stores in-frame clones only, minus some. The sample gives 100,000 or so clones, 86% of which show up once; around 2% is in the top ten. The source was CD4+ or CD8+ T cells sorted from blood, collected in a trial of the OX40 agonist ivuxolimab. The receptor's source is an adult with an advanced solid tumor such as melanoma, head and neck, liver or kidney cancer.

CDR3 sequence: CASSQEGTATNTGELFF. CDR3 bases: TGTGCCAGCAGCCAGGAGGGGACGGCCACGAACACCGGGGAGCTGTTTTTT. The chain uses TRBV4-2 and TRBJ2-2, with a possible D match to TRBD2 (6 bases). V lost 3 bases and J 0 bases, leaving 14 bases between the germline ends. The CDR3 loop spans 17 amino acids. Germline loops: CDR1 LGHNA, CDR2 YNFKEQ.